These 10 T cell receptor beta chains share one sample of origin, sequenced in a study of blood T cell repertoires in COVID-19. Libraries were prepared by immunoSEQ multiplex PCR; TCRdb keeps only in-frame clonotypes and omits some of them. The sample consists of around 58,000 clones, 75% to 90% of them appearing once. The source material was peripheral blood. These receptors were taken from a human donor in a cohort sampled during active COVID-19.

This clone was picked up a small number of times. The rearrangement uses TRBV2 and TRBJ1-2, with 8 bases fitting TRBD1. Per germline, CDR1 SNHLY and CDR2 FYNNEI. J gave up 4 bases and V 7 bases, and 5 bases lay outside the gene matches. The CDR3 covers 13 residues. The CDR3 loop is CASTGQGTYGYTF. For the CDR3, the DNA is TGTGCCAGCACCGGACAGGGTACCTATGGCTACACCTTC.

This chain uses TRBV12-5 with TRBJ2-7; 9 bases fit TRBD1. V gave up 5 bases and J gave up 5 bases; unmatched junction bases: 13. CDR1 and CDR2 from the germline V gene are LGHNT and FRNRAP. This CDR3 spans 16 amino acids. The CDR3 DNA reads as TGTGCTAGTGGTGCACCTGCCGGGACAGGGAACCACGAGCAGTACTTC. It specifies CASGAPAGTGNHEQYF.

This sequence joins TRBV15 and TRBJ2-7; 7 bases align to TRBD1. V lost 5 bases to trimming and J lost 4 bases; unmatched junction nucleotides: 8. The CDR3 contains 14 residues. Germline lookup yields CDR1 LNHNV and CDR2 YYDKDF (reference sequence). This CDR3 reads CATSPTETGYEQYF. CDR3 in DNA: TGTGCCACCAGCCCCACCGAGACAGGGTACGAGCAGTACTTC.

This sequence joins TRBV5-1 and TRBJ2-3, with D possibly TRBD2 on 6 matching bases. The length of the CDR3 is 15 residues. The V gene's germline CDR1 is SGHRS and CDR2 YFSETQ. With 2 bases removed from V and 2 bases from J, the gap between germline ends came to 12 bases. CDR3 nucleotide sequence: TGCGCCAGCAGCTTAGGAGGAGGGGCCACAGATACGCAGTATTTT. It translates to CASSLGGGATDTQYF.

J is TRBJ1-6 and V is TRBV6-5, with D hard to call. Germline V gene lookup returns CDR1 MNHEY and CDR2 SVGAGI. The V end was cut by 6 bases, the J end by 4 bases, with 7 bases between. This CDR3 region has 13 residues. The DNA of the CDR3 is TGTGCCAGCAGGGAGATTTATAATTCACCCCTCCACTTT. Translated: CASREIYNSPLHF.

The V gene is TRBV7-2, the J gene TRBJ1-5, with D tentatively TRBD1 (6 bases). Trimming left V 5 bases short and J 0 bases short, with 11 bases between. The germline V gene encodes CDR1 SGHTA and CDR2 FQGNSA. This CDR3 comprises 15 residues. The CDR3 bases are TGTGCCAGCAGCCCAGGGGTTTATAGCAATCAGCCCCAGCATTTT. Translation: CASSPGVYSNQPQHF.

V is TRBV4-3 and J is TRBJ2-7; 11 bases are a match to TRBD2. The V gene end was trimmed by 2 bases and the J gene end by 4 bases; junction bases not matched to a gene: 4. Germline V lookup: CDR1 LGHNA, CDR2 YSLEER. This CDR3 is 15 amino acids long. CDR3 bases: TGCGCCAGCAGCCAAAGTACTAGCGGGGGTTACGAGCAGTACTTC. It codes for CASSQSTSGGYEQYF.

The chain links TRBV5-4 to TRBJ1-1, with a possible D match to TRBD1 (6 bases). The germline CDR1 and CDR2 sequences are SGHNT and YYREEE (reference sequence). The germline V and J ends were trimmed by 2 bases and 4 bases, with 15 bases remaining between them. The CDR3 is 15 residues long. This CDR3 reads CASSLMGASTTEAFF. For the CDR3, the DNA is TGTGCCAGCAGCTTAATGGGGGCCTCGACCACTGAAGCTTTCTTT.

V and J are TRBV6-4 and TRBJ2-2; 10 bases match TRBD1. The CDR3 contains 15 residues. Looked up from germline, CDR1 is MRHNA and CDR2 is SNTAGT. The V and J ends lost 5 bases and 3 bases, in that order; junction bases with no gene match: 3. CDR3 sequence: CASSLTGGDTGELFF. CDR3 bases: TGTGCCAGCAGTTTGACAGGGGGCGACACCGGGGAGCTGTTTTTT.

This clone showed up just a few times. This CDR3 is CASRDDRDNSPLHF. CDR3 nucleotides: TGTGCCAGTAGGGATGACAGGGATAATTCACCCCTCCACTTT. The chain uses TRBV19 and TRBJ1-6, with 7 bases lining up with TRBD1. This CDR3 contains 14 residues. V was clipped by 6 bases and J by 5 bases; unmatched bases: 4. CDR1 is LNHDA, CDR2 SQIVND, per germline (reference sequence).